This T cell receptor beta chain appears in the sequencing data of a study of T cell repertoires in cytomegalovirus infection. V lost 4 bases to trimming and J lost 0 bases, with 11 bases between them. The CDR3 consists of 15 residues. Germline loops: CDR1 SGHTA, CDR2 FQGNSA. MiXCR, run by TCRdb on the reads, gives a single entry per CDR3 protein. This sample has about 140,000 distinct CDR3 sequences, with 5.5% to 7% found just once. This clonotype was counted ten times or more. The chain is built from TRBV7-2 and TRBJ2-3, with D possibly TRBD2 on 5 matching bases. Source material: PBMCs. The sequence came from a human donor in good health (CMV status not recorded). Some clones in this sample may be carry-over from other donors' samples. CDR3 in DNA: TGTGCCAGCAGCTCTCGGACTGTTAGCACAGATACGCAGTATTTT. As protein: CASSSRTVSTDTQYF.